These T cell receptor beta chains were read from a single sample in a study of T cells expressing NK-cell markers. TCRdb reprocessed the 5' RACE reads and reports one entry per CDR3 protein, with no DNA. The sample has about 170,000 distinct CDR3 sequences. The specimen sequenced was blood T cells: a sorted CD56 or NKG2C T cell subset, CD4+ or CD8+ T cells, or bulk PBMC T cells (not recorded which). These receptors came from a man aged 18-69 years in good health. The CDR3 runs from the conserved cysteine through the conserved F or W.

CSAATDRSYNEQFF	TRBV20-1	TRBJ2-1
CASSFFSSTFYEQYF	TRBV7-8	TRBJ2-7
CSVPRGWVTDTQYF	TRBV20-1	TRBJ2-3
CASSPGEKSTDTQYF	TRBV7-7	TRBJ2-3
CASSKSSGTAPDTQYF	TRBV7-8	TRBJ2-3
CASSQVDRVGSPLHF	TRBV3-1	TRBJ1-6
CSARDPTERNTIYF	TRBV20-1	TRBJ1-3
CASSEDRRNTIYF	TRBV5-4	TRBJ1-3
CASSPRERGACRNQFF	TRBV27	TRBJ2-1
CASSLARGSYTF	TRBV13	TRBJ1-2
CASSLYSTGRLYGYTF	TRBV27	TRBJ1-2
CASSLAGGDQETQYF	TRBV7-3	TRBJ2-5
CAVGQGSSYEQYF	TRBV12-3/TRBV12-4	TRBJ2-7
CSVLLAGGPSYEQYF	TRBV29-1	TRBJ2-7
CASSFSLPESPLHF	TRBV5-1	TRBJ1-6
CSVEDARNTEAFF	TRBV29-1	TRBJ1-1
CASRPLGDTEAFF	TRBV19	TRBJ1-1
CASSAGQKQETQYF	TRBV13	TRBJ2-5
CASSSLFREGGEYGYTF	TRBV3-1	TRBJ1-2
CSATTDRGPSTDTQYF	TRBV20-1	TRBJ2-3
CASSLGTSGHREKLFF	TRBV13	TRBJ1-4
CASSYGQDNEKLFF	TRBV6-5	TRBJ1-4
CASRDPLGLAGNYNEQFF	TRBV6-1	TRBJ2-1
CASGTGLNTGELFF	TRBV7-8	TRBJ2-2
CASGHGTPYEQYF	TRBV12-5	TRBJ2-7
CSACSDRENNEQFF	TRBV20-1	TRBJ2-1
CASSPLLGYGTDTQYF	TRBV27	TRBJ2-3
CASTPGVYETQYF	TRBV3-1	TRBJ2-5
CASSQAVGGSPTTDTQYF	TRBV4-2	TRBJ2-3
CASSYGGGSNQPQHF	TRBV6-5	TRBJ1-5
CASSVDSSWSWTEYAHGYTF	TRBV9	TRBJ1-2
CSARDALGPNTGELFF	TRBV20-1	TRBJ2-2
CASSEAGSIFNQPQHF	TRBV2	TRBJ1-5
CASSLGDRDGQPQHF	TRBV5-6	TRBJ1-5
CASSERGASPNNSPLHF	TRBV6-1	TRBJ1-6
CASSMGTFGEKLFF	TRBV19	TRBJ1-4
CASSLEPSTDTQYF	TRBV7-9	TRBJ2-3
CATSDLDPRVHSNQPQHF	TRBV24-1	TRBJ1-5
CASSAGTGGQETQYF	TRBV6-1	TRBJ2-5
CASSLRETYSYEQYF	TRBV5-1	TRBJ2-7
CASRGTGVLGTQYF	TRBV28	TRBJ2-3
CAISETGQGNTEAFF	TRBV10-3	TRBJ1-1
CASSLAGTGVADTQYF	TRBV7-9	TRBJ2-3
CSARDRAGELYNEQFF	TRBV20-1	TRBJ2-1
CASRLGLNTEAFF	TRBV6-6	TRBJ1-1
CASSLASAGELFF	TRBV5-1	TRBJ2-2
CASLRARETQYF	TRBV28	TRBJ2-5